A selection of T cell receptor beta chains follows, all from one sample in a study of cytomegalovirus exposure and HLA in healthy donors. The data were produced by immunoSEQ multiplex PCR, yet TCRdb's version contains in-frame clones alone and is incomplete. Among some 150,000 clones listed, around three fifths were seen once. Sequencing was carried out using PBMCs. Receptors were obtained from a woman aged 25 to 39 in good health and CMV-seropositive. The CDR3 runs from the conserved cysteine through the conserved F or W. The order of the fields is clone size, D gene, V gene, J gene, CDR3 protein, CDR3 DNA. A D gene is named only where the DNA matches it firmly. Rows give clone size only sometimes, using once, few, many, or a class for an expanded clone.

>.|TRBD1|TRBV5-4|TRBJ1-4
CASSLAGGAEKLFF
TGTGCCAGCAGCTTGGCAGGGGGCGCTGAAAAACTGTTTTTT
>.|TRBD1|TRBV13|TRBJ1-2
CASRIRGAFTGAGYGYTF
TGTGCCAGCAGAATCAGGGGGGCATTCACAGGGGCTGGGTATGGCTACACCTTC
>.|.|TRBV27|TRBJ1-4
CASSSSPATNEKLFF
TGTGCCAGCAGTTCCTCGCCAGCAACTAATGAAAAACTGTTTTTT
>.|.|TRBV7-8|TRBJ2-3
CASSSGFDRATDTQYF
TGTGCCAGCAGCTCAGGGTTTGACCGGGCCACAGATACGCAGTATTTT
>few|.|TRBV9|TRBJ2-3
CASSPGLGDTQYF
TGTGCCAGCAGCCCGGGGTTGGGAGATACGCAGTATTTT
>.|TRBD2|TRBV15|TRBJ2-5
CATSEIAGLAGGAETQYF
TGTGCCACCAGCGAAATAGCGGGACTAGCGGGGGGGGCAGAGACCCAGTACTTC
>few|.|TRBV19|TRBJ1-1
CASSMAGLNTEAFF
TGTGCCAGTAGTATGGCAGGGTTAAACACTGAAGCTTTCTTT
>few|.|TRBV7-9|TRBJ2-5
CASSFFSGRGETQYF
TGTGCCAGCAGCTTCTTTAGCGGACGGGGAGAGACCCAGTACTTC
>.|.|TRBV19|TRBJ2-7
CASSSTAGFYEQYF
TGTGCCAGTAGTAGCACAGCGGGCTTCTACGAGCAGTACTTC
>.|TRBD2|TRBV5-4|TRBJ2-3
CASSRGGSQYF
TGTGCCAGCAGCCGCGGGGGTTCGCAGTATTTT
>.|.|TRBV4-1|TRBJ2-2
CAARTNRELFF
TGCGCGGCCCGGACTAACAGGGAGCTGTTTTTT
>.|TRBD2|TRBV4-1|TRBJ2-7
CASRAREGDTYEQYF
TGCGCCAGCAGGGCGCGGGAGGGCGACACCTACGAGCAGTACTTC
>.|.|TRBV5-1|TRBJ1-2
CASSLQGTVYGYTF
TGCGCCAGCAGCTTGCAGGGAACGGTTTATGGCTACACCTTC
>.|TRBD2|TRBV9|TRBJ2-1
CASSVAPSGEILF
TGTGCCAGCAGCGTGGCTCCTAGCGGAGAAATTCTCTTC
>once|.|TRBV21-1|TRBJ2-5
CASSKSGLARQETQYF
TGTGCCAGCAGCAAATCGGGGCTAGCGCGGCAAGAGACCCAGTACTTC
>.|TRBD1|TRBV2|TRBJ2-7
CASSNRDRGHEQYF
TGTGCCAGCAGTAACCGGGACAGGGGACACGAGCAGTACTTC
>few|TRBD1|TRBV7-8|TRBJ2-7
CASSPSTGITPYEQYF
TGTGCCAGCAGCCCTTCGACAGGGATCACCCCCTACGAGCAGTACTTC
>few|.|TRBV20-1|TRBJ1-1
CSARTDLEAFF
TGCAGTGCTAGGACAGATCTTGAAGCTTTCTTT
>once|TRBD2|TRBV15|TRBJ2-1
CATSIFSGGADEQFF
TGTGCCACCAGCATCTTTAGCGGGGGGGCGGATGAGCAGTTCTTC
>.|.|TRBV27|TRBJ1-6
CASSSSSGGRAYNSPLHF
TGTGCCAGCAGTTCATCATCCGGAGGGCGGGCCTATAATTCACCCCTCCACTTT
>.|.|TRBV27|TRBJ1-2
CASSSPRGTYGYTF
TGTGCCAGCAGTTCCCCTCGGGGTACCTATGGCTACACCTTC
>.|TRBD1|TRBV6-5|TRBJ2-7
CASRETGLSYEQYF
TGTGCCAGCAGAGAGACAGGGCTGTCCTACGAGCAGTACTTC
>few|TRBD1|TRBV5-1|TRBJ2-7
CASSLGGQVRLEQYF
TGCGCCAGCAGCTTGGGGGGACAGGTTCGACTCGAGCAGTACTTC
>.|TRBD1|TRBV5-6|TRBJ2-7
CASSLDTDRDEQYF
TGTGCCAGCAGCTTGGATACAGACAGGGACGAGCAGTACTTC
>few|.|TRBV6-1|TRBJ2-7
CASSEPIGLYYEQYF
TGTGCCAGCAGTGAGCCCATAGGACTATACTACGAGCAGTACTTC